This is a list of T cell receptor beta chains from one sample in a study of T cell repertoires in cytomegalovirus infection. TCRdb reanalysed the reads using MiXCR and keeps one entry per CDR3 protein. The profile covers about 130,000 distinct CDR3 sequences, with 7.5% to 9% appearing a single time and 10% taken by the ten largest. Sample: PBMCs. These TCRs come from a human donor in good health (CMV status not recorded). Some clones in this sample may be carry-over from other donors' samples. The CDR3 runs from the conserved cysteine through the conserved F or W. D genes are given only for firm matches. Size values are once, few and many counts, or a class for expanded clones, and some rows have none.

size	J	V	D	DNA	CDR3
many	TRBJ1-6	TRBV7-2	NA	TGTGCCAGCAGCCCCAACCCCTTCTCCAATAATTCACCCCTCCACTTT	CASSPNPFSNNSPLHF
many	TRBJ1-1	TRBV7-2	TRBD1	TGTGCCAGCAGGCAACAGGGGGTGGGTCTCGTCCCGATGAACACTGAAGCTTTCTTT	CASRQQGVGLVPMNTEAFF
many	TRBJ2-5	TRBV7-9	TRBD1	TGTGCCAGCACCCCTGACAGGGGGGTTGAGACCCAGTACTTC	CASTPDRGVETQYF
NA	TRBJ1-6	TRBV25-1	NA	TGTGCCAGCAGTGAATTTAAGGGGCCATCCTATTCACCCCTCCACTTT	CASSEFKGPSYSPLHF
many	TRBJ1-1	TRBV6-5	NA	TGTGCCAGCAGTTCCCTGGGTCTCCAGAACACTGAAGCTTTCTTT	CASSSLGLQNTEAFF
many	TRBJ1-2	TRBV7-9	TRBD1	TGTGCCAGCAGCCAATCGGGACAGGGGGACTATGGCTACACCTTC	CASSQSGQGDYGYTF
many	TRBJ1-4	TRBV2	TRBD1	TGTGCCAGCAGCACGACAGGGATTAATGAAAAACTGTTTTTT	CASSTTGINEKLFF
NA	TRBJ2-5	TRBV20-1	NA	TGCAGTGCGAGTAGGAGAACGAGTCCAGAGACCCAGTACTTC	CSASRRTSPETQYF
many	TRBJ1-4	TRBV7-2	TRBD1	TGTGCCAGCAGCCAGGACAGGGGGCGTGAAAAACTGTTTTTT	CASSQDRGREKLFF
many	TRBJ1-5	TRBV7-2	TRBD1	TGTGCCAGCAGCCGACAGGGATCAGGGAATCAGCCCCAGCATTTT	CASSRQGSGNQPQHF
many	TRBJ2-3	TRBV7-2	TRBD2	TGTGCCAGCAGCCACGGGACTAGCGGGGCCACAGATACGCAGTATTTT	CASSHGTSGATDTQYF
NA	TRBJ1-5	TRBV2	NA	TGTCCCAGCAGTGAACGGCCCAGTCAGCCCCAGCATTTT	CPSSERPSQPQHF
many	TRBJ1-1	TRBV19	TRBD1	TGTGCCAGTAGTATAAGGGGACAGGGTATGAACACTGAAGCTTTCTTT	CASSIRGQGMNTEAFF
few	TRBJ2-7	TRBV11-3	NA	TGTGCCAGCAGCTTGAACAGGGCCTCCTACGAGCAGTACTTC	CASSLNRASYEQYF
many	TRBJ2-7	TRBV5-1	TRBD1	TGCGCCAGCAGCCTCCGACAGGGGGCAGGCTACGAGCAGTACTTC	CASSLRQGAGYEQYF